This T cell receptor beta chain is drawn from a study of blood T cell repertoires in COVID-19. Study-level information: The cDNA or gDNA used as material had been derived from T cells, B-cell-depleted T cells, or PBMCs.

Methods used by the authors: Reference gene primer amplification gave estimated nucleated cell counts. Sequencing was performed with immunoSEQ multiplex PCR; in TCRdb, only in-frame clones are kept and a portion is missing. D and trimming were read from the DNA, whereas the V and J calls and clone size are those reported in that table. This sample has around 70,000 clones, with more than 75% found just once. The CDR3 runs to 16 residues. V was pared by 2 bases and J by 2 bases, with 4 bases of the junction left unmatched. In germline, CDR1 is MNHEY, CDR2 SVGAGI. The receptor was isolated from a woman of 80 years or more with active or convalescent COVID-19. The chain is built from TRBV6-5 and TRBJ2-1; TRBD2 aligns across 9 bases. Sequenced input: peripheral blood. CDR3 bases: TGTGCCAGCAGTTACGTGAGCGGGGGGCCCTACAATGAGCAGTTCTTC. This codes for CASSYVSGGPYNEQFF.